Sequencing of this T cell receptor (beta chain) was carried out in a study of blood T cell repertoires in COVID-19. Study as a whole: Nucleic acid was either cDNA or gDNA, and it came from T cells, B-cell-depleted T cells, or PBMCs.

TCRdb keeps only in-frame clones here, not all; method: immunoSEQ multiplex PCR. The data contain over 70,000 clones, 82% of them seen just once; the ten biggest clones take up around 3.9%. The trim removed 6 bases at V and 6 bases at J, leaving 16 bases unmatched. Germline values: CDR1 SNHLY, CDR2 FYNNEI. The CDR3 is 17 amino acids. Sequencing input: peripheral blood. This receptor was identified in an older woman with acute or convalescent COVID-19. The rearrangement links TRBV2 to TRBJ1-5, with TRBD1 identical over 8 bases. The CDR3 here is CASSRRLMTGDRQPQHF. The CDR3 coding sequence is TGTGCCAGCAGCCGGAGACTTATGACAGGGGATCGTCAGCCCCAGCATTTT.